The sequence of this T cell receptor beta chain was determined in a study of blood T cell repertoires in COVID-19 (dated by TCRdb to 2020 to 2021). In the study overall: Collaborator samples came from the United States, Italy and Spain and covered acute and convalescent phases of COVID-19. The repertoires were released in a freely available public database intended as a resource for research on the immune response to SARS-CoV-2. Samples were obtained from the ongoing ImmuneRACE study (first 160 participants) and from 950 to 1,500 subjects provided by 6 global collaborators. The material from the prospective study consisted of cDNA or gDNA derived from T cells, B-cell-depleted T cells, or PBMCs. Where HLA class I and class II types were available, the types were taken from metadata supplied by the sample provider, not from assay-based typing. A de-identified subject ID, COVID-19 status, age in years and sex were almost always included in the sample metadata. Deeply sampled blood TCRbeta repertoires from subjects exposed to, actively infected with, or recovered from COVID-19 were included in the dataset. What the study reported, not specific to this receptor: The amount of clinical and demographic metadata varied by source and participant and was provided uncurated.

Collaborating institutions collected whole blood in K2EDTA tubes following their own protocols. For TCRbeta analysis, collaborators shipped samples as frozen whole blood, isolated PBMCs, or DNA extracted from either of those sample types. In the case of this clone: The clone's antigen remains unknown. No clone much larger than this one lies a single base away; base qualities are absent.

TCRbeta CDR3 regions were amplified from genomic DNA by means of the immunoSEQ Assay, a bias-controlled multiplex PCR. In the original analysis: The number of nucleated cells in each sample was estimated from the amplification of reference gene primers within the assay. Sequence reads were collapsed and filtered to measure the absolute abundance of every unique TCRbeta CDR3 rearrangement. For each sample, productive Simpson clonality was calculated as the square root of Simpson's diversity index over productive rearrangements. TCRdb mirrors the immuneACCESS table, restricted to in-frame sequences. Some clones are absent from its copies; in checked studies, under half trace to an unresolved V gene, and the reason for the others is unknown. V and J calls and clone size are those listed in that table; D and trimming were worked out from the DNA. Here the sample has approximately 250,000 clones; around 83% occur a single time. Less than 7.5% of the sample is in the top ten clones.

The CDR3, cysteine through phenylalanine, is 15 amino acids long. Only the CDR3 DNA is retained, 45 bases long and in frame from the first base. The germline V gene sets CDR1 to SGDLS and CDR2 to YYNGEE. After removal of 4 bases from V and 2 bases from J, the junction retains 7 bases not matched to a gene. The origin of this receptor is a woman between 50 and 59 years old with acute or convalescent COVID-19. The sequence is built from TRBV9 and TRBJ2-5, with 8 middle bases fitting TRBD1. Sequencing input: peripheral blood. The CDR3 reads CASSIGTGLQETQYF. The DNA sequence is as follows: TGTGCCAGCAGCATTGGGACAGGCCTACAAGAGACCCAGTACTTC.